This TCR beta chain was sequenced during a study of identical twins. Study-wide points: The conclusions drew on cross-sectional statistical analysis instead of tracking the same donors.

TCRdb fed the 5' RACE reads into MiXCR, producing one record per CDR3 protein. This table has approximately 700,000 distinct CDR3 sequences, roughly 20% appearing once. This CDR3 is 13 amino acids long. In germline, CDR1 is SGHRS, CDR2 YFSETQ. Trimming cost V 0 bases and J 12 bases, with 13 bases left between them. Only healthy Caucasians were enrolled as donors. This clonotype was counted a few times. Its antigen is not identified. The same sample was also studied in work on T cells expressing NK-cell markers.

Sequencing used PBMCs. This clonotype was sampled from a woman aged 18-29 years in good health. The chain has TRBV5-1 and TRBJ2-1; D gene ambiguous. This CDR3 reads CASSLALRLGQFF. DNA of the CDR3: TGCGCCAGCAGCTTGGCTCTAAGGCTGGGGCAGTTCTTC.